The TCR beta chain under discussion was sequenced for a study of CD8+CD57+ T cells in acquired aplastic anemia. On the study more broadly: Average DNA yield from sorted CD4+ and CD8+ cells was around 3 ug. Notes on the study in general: With respect to CD8+ Simpson's diversity, patients and controls did not differ significantly.

As for this clonotype: Its specificity is unknown.

Sequencing involved patients with CD8+CD57+ cell expansion previously shown by flow cytometry. The use of genomic DNA as template underpinned the TCR beta VDJ and CDR3 profiling. TCRdb used MiXCR to reprocess the reads, holding one entry per CDR3 protein. Of around 180,000 distinct CDR3 sequences in the sample, approximately 48% were seen once. The receptor was derived from a human donor with aplastic anemia. Input material: sorted CD4+, CD8+, or CD8+CD57+ T cells (not recorded which) from PBMCs.

In DNA form, the CDR3 reads TGTGCCAGCAGCTCCGAGATGAACACTGAAGCTTTCTTT. This translates into CASSSEMNTEAFF. This chain connects TRBV7-9 to TRBJ1-1; no firm D call. V shed 4 bases and J shed 0 bases, with 6 bases lying between them. The germline CDR1 and CDR2 sequences are SEHNR and FQNEAQ (reference sequence). This CDR3 contains 13 residues.